This T cell receptor beta chain stems from a study of Graves' ophthalmopathy and Graves' hyperthyroidism. Amplification from RNA transcripts yielded the TCR beta CDR3 regions. Scientists carried out first-round RT-PCR using HTBI primers and then a second-round multiplex PCR. TCRdb processed the multiplex PCR reads anew with MiXCR; each CDR3 protein has one entry. Here the sample spans about 220,000 distinct CDR3 sequences, around a fifth being singletons. This CDR3 has 14 residues. Unmatched junction bases numbered 3, after V lost 6 bases and J lost 2 bases. This receptor was identified in a woman in her fifties or sixties with Graves' ophthalmopathy. The chain has TRBV12-3 or TRBV12-4 and TRBJ2-7; TRBD1 matches 11 bases. The sequenced sample consisted of peripheral blood. The CDR3 sequence is CASRSGQGAYEQYF. The CDR3 coding sequence is TGTGCCAGCAGATCGGGACAGGGGGCCTACGAGCAGTACTTC.